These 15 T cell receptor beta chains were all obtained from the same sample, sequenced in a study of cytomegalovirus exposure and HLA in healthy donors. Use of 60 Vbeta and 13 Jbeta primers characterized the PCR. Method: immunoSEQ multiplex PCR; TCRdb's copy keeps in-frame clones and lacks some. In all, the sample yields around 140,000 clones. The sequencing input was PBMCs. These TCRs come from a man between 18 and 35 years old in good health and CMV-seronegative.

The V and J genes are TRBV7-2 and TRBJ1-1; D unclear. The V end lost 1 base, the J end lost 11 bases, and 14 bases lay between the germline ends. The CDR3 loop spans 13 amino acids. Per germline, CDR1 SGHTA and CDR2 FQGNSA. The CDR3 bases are TGTGCCAGCAGCTTAGATCTTCGGGGAGATGCTTTCTTT. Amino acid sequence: CASSLDLRGDAFF.

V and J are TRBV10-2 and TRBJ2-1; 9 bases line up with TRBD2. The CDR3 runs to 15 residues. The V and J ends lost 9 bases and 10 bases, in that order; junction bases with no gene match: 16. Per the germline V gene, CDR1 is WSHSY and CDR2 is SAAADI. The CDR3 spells CASSERAGGLREQFF. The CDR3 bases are TGCGCCAGTTCGGAGCGAGCGGGAGGCCTCAGAGAGCAGTTCTTC.

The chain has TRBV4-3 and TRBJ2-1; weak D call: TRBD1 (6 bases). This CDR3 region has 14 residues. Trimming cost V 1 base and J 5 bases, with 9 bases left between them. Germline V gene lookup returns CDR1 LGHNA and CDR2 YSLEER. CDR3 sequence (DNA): TGCGCCAGCAGCCAAGTTCAGGGGCACAATGAGCAGTTCTTC. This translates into CASSQVQGHNEQFF.

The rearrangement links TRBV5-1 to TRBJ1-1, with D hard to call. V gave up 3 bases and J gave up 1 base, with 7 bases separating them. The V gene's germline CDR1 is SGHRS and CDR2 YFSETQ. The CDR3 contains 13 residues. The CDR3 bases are TGCGCCAGCAGCTATGAACAGAACACTGAAGCTTTCTTT. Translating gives CASSYEQNTEAFF.

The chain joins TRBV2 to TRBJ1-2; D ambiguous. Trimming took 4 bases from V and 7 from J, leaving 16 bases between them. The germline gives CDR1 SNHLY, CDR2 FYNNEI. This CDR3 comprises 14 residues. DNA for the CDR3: TGTGCCAGCAGTGGCGGTCGGGATAGTGGTGGCTACACCTTC. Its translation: CASSGGRDSGGYTF.

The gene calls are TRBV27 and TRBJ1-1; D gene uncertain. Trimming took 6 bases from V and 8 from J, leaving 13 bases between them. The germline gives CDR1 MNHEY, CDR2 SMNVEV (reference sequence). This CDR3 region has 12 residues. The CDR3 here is CASSSWASEAFF. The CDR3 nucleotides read TGTGCCAGCAGCTCTTGGGCCTCGGAAGCTTTCTTT.

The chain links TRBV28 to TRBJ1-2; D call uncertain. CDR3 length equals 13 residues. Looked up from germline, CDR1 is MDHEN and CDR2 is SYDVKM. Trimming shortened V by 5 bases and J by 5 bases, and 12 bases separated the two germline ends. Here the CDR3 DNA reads TGTGCCAGCAGTCGTCCAGGATTTTATGGCTACACCTTC. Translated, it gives CASSRPGFYGYTF.

CDR3 bases: TGTGCCAGCAGCTTATGGGAGTCGTACACCGGGGAGCTGTTTTTT. This codes for CASSLWESYTGELFF. The V call is TRBV7-9, the J call TRBJ2-2; tentatively, D is TRBD2 (5 bases). Germline CDR1 SEHNR, CDR2 FQNEAQ (reference sequence). The CDR3 runs to 15 residues. The V gene lost 2 bases and the J gene lost 3 bases, with 10 bases spanning the gap.

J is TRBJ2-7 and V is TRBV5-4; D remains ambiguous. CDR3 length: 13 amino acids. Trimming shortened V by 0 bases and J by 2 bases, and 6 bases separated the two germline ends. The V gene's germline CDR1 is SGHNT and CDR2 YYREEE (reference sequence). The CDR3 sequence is CASSLGGPYEQYF. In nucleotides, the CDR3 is TGTGCCAGCAGCTTGGGCGGCCCCTACGAGCAGTACTTC.

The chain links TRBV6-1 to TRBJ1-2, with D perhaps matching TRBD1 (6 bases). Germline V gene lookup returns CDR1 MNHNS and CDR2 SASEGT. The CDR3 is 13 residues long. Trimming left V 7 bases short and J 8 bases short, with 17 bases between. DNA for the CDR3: TGTGCCAGCACCCTACAGGGTGAGTCGGGCTACACCTTC. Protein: CASTLQGESGYTF.

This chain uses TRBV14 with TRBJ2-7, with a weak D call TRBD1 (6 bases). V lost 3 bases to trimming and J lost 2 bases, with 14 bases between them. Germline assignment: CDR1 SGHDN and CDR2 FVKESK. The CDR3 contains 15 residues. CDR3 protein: CASSHGQTSPYEQYF. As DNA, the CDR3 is TGTGCCAGCAGCCATGGACAGACTTCTCCCTACGAGCAGTACTTC.

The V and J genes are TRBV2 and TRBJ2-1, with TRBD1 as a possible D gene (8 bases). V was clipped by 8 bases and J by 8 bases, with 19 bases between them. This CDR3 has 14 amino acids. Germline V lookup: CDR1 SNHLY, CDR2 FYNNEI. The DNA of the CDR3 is TGTGCCAGCGGGAGGCAGGGGGCGGGAGATGAGCAGTTCTTC. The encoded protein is CASGRQGAGDEQFF.

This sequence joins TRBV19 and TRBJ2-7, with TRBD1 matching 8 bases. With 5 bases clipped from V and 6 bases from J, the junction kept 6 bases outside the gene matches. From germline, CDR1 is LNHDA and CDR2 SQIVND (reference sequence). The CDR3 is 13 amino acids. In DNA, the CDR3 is TGTGCCAGTAGTCCGACAGGGGTCGCCGAGCAGTACTTC. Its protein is CASSPTGVAEQYF.

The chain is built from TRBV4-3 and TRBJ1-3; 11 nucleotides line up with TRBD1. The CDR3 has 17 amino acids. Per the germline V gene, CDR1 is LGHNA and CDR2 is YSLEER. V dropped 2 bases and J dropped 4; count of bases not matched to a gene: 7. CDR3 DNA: TGCGCCAGCAGCCAAAACCCGGACAGGGGGCACGGAAACACCATATATTTT. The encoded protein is CASSQNPDRGHGNTIYF.

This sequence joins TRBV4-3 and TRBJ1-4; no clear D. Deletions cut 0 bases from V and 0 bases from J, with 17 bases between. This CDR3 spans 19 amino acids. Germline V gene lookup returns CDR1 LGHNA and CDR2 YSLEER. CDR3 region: CASSQETNHKIATNEKLFF. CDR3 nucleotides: TGCGCCAGCAGCCAAGAAACCAACCACAAGATTGCAACTAATGAAAAACTGTTTTTT.